A single TCR beta chain is shown here with its context. Profiling relied on immunoSEQ multiplex PCR, and the TCRdb table lists in-frame clones only, not all of them. The sample gives some 150,000 clones, about 78% of which show up once; approximately 9.6% is in the top ten. These data originate in a study of PD-1 blockade in classical Hodgkin lymphoma. Every patient relapsed after autologous stem cell transplantation, and brentuximab vedotin exposure varied. The V and J ends lost 5 bases and 0 bases respectively, with 16 bases between them. This CDR3 has 16 amino acids. The V gene's germline CDR1 is SGHRS and CDR2 YFSETQ.

The origin of this receptor is a human donor with classical Hodgkin lymphoma. The rearrangement joins TRBV5-1 to TRBJ2-3; D might be TRBD1 or TRBD2, each matching 5 bases. The source was peripheral blood mononuclear cells (PBMCs), collected before the second cycle of nivolumab. The CDR3, as DNA: TGCGCCAGCAGTCCCGGACCCGGGGCTAGCACAGATACGCAGTATTTT. Translated: CASSPGPGASTDTQYF.